This TCR beta chain was found in a study of T cell responses to AZD1222 COVID-19 vaccine. Study results and caveats: Clonal diversity was possibly underestimated, and white British individuals and females predominated among donors.

Libraries were prepared by immunoSEQ multiplex PCR; TCRdb keeps only in-frame clonotypes and omits some of them. The sample records around 130,000 clones, nearly 95% being singletons. A note on this clone: Antigen unknown.

This CDR3 is 19 amino acids long. The sample was peripheral blood, taken on day 0 of AZD1222 vaccination. J is TRBJ2-7 and V is TRBV21-1; the table assigns TRBD2, which was not confirmed against the DNA. TRBV21-1 is noted as a pseudogene. The receptor was derived from an adult in good health. In DNA form, the CDR3 reads TGTGCCAGCAGCAAACTCACCTCTTTACCTAGCGGGATCTTATACGAGCAGTACTTC. Amino acid sequence: CASSKLTSLPSGILYEQYF.